This T cell receptor (beta chain) was retrieved from a study of blood T cell repertoires in COVID-19. The J segment lost 2 bases and the V segment lost 6 bases, leaving 8 bases of the junction unmatched. Germline V gene data show CDR1 as MNHEY and CDR2 as SMNVEV (reference sequence). This CDR3 region has 15 residues. The repertoire was sequenced with immunoSEQ multiplex PCR; TCRdb's copy has only in-frame clones and lacks some. The data hold about 120,000 clones, with 70% to 85% observed a single time. The sequenced sample was peripheral blood. The clonotype was recovered from a man aged 65-85 years with active or convalescent COVID-19. This sequence joins TRBV27 and TRBJ2-7; 9 nucleotides line up with TRBD2. The CDR3 region has the DNA TGTGCCAGCAGACATGGGACTAGCCAGGCCTACGAGCAGTACTTC. As protein: CASRHGTSQAYEQYF.